Listed here are 4 T cell receptor beta chains from one sample, sequenced in a study of blood T cell repertoires in COVID-19 (dated by TCRdb to 2019 to 2021). Library construction relied on the immunoSEQ multiplex PCR assay. TCRdb provides this immuneACCESS table in a form limited to in-frame rearrangements. Some clones are lacking; in checked studies, under half of them reflect an unresolved V gene, and why the rest are absent is not known. This sample lists roughly 200,000 clones; around 90% were detected once. The ten largest account for roughly 6.7% of the sample. Sequencing was done on a sample of peripheral blood. These TCRs come from a man aged 35 to 55 with acute or convalescent COVID-19.

The V gene is TRBV11-2, the J gene TRBJ2-7; 12 positions agree with TRBD2. J gave up 2 bases and V 5 bases, and 10 bases lay outside the gene matches. The germline gives CDR1 SGHAT, CDR2 FQNNGV. The CDR3 loop spans 17 amino acids. CDR3 DNA sequence: TGTGCCAGCAGCCGAGCCCAAGGACTAGCGGGGCCCTACGAGCAGTACTTC. It translates to CASSRAQGLAGPYEQYF.

Details on this clone: This specimen includes other DNA sequences encoding the same CDR3. This chain joins TRBV9 and TRBJ1-1; unclear D gene. Trimming stripped 0 bases from V and 2 bases from J, with 5 bases between. The CDR3 is made up of 13 amino acids. CDR1 is SGDLS, CDR2 YYNGEE, per germline. The CDR3, as DNA: TGTGCCAGCAGCGTAGTCCTAAACACTGAAGCTTTCTTT. This sequence encodes CASSVVLNTEAFF.

This clone was found once. Additional DNA sequences in this sample encode the identical CDR3. The chain employs TRBV5-1 and TRBJ2-3; 9 bases are shared with TRBD2. The trim removed 0 bases at V and 1 base at J, leaving 0 bases unmatched. The CDR3 loop spans 15 amino acids. Germline-derived CDR1 and CDR2 are SGHRS and YFSETQ. The CDR3 is CASSLASGGTDTQYF. In nucleotides, the CDR3 is TGCGCCAGCAGCTTGGCTAGCGGGGGCACAGATACGCAGTATTTT. Based on the CDR3 plus reference TRBV5-1 and TRBJ2-3, the full variable domain is KAGVTQTPRYLIKTRGQQVTLSCSPISGHRSVSWYQQTPGQGLQFLFEYFSETQRNKGNFPGRFSGRQFSNSRSEMNVSTLELGDSALYLCASSLASGGTDTQYFGPGTRLTVL.

This chain uses TRBV21-1 with TRBJ1-6; the table's D call, TRBD1, was not checked against the DNA. TRBV21-1 is a pseudogene locus. The CDR3 sequence is 14 residues long. The CDR3, as DNA: TGTGCCAGCAGCCCGGGACAGGTTAATTCACCCCTCCACTTT. It specifies CASSPGQVNSPLHF.